This section outlines one T cell receptor beta chain sequence together with its context. Its specific antigen is unknown. Within one base of it there is no much larger clone, and no base qualities were kept. This specimen belongs to a study of CD8 T cells in Susac syndrome (dated by TCRdb to about 2019). Background on the whole study: Whether CD8+ T cell activation and differentiation in Susac syndrome was antigen driven was tested using repertoire sequencing. General findings and caveats noted by the study authors: The number of individuals in the TCR sequencing and HLA analysis was recognized as being relatively small.

Peripheral blood CD8+ and CD4+ T cells from healthy donors, Susac syndrome patients and multiple sclerosis patients were profiled by high-throughput TCR beta sequencing. The multiple sclerosis controls were treatment-naive patients who had stable or active relapsing-remitting disease and met the revised McDonald criteria. Bulk CD8+ and CD4+ T cells were purified magnetically by negative isolation, whereas CD8+ TEMRA cells were enriched by FACS. Blood was drawn into EDTA tubes, processed within 24 hours, and PBMCs were isolated by density gradient centrifugation. PBMCs intended for TCR sequencing were cryopreserved in liquid nitrogen and thawed later in a water bath at 37 degrees C. Purity of sorted or isolated CD4+, CD8+ and CD8+ TEMRA cells was at least 90%. Spanning cysteine to phenylalanine, the CDR3 consists of 15 amino acids. Only CDR3 DNA remains: 45 bases, in frame from the first base. Looking up the germline V gene (reference sequence) yields CDR1 LNHDA and CDR2 SQIVND. The trim is 3 bases for V and 6 bases for J, with a gap of 18 bases between the germline ends.

RNA was extracted using the RNeasy kit, and roughly 0.5 to 1 microgram was reverse transcribed with random hexamers. The immunoSEQ multiplex PCR assay, covering 54 Vbeta and 13 Jbeta segments, was used to amplify TCR beta CDR3 regions. PCR amplification bias was corrected using a synthetic template baseline for primer optimization and computational correction. The authors' pipeline ran thus. Reads were assigned to V, D and J genes according to IMGT and analyzed in immunoSEQ Analyzer, with only productive sequences retained. Clonality was calculated as one minus the Shannon entropy normalized by log2 of the number of productive unique sequences. Public and private clones were assessed among the 100 most prevalent clones of each patient and control. A clone was defined as Susac-specific if it was absent from the healthy and MS cohorts, from over a thousand published viral clones and from other ImmuneACCESS disease sequences. TCRdb reprocessed the public reads (quality trimming at Q25 with fastp, clone calling with MiXCR) and kept in-frame beta chains. Each entry merges the rows of one CDR3 protein and shows their most common DNA and genes. TCRdb assigned the V and J calls; the authors' analysis was not used. This sample comprises 150,000 to 200,000 distinct CDR3 sequences, approximately 94% of them detected only once. The ten largest clonotypes hold about 0.094% of the sample.

Recombination linked TRBV19 to TRBJ2-7; the best D guess is TRBD1, with 6 bases matching. The sequenced sample consisted of CD4+ T cells from PBMCs. The sequence was collected from a human donor with multiple sclerosis. CDR3 sequence: CASSIGQGPVGEQYF. The nucleotides are TGTGCCAGTAGTATTGGGCAGGGGCCCGTCGGCGAGCAGTACTTC. Here the CDR3 is joined to the reference TRBV19 and TRBJ2-7 genes, and the full variable domain is: DGGITQSPKYLFRKEGQNVTLSCEQNLNHDAMYWYRQDPGQGLRLIYYSQIVNDFQKGDIAEGYSVSREKKESFPLTVTSAQKNPTAFYLCASSIGQGPVGEQYFGPGTRLTVT.